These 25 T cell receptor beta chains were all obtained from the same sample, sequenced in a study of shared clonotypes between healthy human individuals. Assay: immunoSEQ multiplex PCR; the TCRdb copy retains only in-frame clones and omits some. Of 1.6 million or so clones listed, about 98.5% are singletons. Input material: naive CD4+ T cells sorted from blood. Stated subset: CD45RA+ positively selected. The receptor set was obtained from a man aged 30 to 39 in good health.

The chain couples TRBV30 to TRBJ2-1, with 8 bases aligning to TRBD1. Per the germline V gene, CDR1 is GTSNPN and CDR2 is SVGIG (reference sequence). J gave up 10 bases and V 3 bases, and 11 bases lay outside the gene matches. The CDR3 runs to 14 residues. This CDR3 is CAWRAGGQSGEQFF. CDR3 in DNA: TGTGCCTGGAGAGCAGGGGGCCAGTCAGGGGAGCAGTTCTTC.

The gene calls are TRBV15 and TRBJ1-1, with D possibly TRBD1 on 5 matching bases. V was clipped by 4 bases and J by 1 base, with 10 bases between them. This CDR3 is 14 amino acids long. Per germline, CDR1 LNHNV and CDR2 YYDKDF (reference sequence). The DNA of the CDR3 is TGTGCCACCAGCAAATTAGGACAGAACACTGAAGCTTTCTTT. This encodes CATSKLGQNTEAFF.

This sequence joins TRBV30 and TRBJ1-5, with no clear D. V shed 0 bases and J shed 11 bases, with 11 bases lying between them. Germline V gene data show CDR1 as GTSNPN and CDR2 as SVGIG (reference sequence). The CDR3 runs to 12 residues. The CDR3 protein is CAWSVLHSAQHF. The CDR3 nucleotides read TGTGCCTGGAGTGTACTACACTCGGCCCAGCATTTT.

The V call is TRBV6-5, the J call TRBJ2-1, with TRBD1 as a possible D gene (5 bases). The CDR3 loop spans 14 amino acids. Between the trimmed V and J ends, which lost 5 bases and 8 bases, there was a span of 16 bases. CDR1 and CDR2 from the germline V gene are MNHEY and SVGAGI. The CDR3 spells CASSPLGHFDEQFF. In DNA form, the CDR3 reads TGTGCCAGCAGTCCCCTCGGACATTTCGATGAGCAGTTCTTC.

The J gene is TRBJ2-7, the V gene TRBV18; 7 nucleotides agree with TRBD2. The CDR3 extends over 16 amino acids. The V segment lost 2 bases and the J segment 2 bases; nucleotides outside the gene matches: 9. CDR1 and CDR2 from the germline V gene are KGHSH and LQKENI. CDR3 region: CASSPALGGGTYEQYF. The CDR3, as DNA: TGTGCCAGCTCACCAGCCCTCGGCGGGGGAACCTACGAGCAGTACTTC.

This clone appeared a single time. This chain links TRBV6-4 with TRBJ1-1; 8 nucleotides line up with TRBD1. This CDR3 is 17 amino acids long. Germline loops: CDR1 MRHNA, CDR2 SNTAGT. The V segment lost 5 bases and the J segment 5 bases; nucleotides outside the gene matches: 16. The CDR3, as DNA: TGTGCCAGCAGTCCCTCCGCTTGGACAGGGCAGCAAACTGAAGCTTTCTTT. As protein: CASSPSAWTGQQTEAFF.

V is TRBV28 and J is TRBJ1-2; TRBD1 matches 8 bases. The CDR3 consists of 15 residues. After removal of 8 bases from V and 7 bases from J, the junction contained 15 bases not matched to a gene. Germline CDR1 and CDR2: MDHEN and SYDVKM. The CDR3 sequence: CASFFGDRHGVGYTF. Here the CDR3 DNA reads TGTGCCAGCTTTTTCGGGGACAGGCACGGCGTTGGCTACACCTTC.

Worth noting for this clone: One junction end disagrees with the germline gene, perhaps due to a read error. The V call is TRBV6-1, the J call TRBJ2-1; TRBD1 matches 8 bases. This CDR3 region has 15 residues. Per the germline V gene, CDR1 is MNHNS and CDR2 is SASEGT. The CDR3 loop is CARSERGTGYNEQFF. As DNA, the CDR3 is TGTGCCCGCAGTGAACGCGGGACAGGCTACAATGAGCAGTTCTTC.

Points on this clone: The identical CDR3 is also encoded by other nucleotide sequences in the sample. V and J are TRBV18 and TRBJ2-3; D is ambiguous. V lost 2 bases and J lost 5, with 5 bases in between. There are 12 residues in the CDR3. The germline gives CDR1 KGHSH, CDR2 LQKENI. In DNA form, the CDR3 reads TGTGCCAGCTCACCAACCAGAGATACGCAGTATTTT. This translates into CASSPTRDTQYF.

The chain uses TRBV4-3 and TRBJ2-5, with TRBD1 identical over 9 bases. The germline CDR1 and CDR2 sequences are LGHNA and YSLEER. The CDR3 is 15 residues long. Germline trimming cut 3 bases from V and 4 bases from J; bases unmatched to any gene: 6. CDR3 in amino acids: CASSQNRGRGETQYF. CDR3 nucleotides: TGCGCCAGCAGCCAGAACAGGGGGCGAGGAGAGACCCAGTACTTC.

As DNA, the CDR3 is TGCGCCAGCAGCAGCGGACAGGGGGCTCGCCTGTATGGCTACACCTTC. This gives the protein CASSSGQGARLYGYTF. The chain recombines TRBV5-1 with TRBJ1-2, with TRBD1 matching 11 bases. Germline V gene lookup returns CDR1 SGHRS and CDR2 YFSETQ. The CDR3 is 16 residues long. With V trimmed by 4 bases and J by 5 bases, 10 bases remained unmatched.

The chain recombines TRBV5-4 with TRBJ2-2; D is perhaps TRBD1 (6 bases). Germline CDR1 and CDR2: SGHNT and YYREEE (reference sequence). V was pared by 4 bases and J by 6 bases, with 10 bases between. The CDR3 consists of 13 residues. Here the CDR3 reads CASSVTGPGELFF. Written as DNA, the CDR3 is TGTGCCAGCAGCGTGACAGGACCCGGGGAGCTGTTTTTT.

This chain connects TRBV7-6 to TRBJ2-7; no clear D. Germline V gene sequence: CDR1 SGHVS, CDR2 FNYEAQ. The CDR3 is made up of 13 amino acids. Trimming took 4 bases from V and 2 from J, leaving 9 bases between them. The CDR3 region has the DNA TGTGCCAGCAGCTCATTCCAACCCTACGAGCAGTACTTC. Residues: CASSSFQPYEQYF.

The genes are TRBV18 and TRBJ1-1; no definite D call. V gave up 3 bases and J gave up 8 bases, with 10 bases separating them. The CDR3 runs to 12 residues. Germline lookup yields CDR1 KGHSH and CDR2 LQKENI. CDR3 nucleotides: TGTGCCAGCTCACCGGATCAGTGGGAAGCTTTCTTT. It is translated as CASSPDQWEAFF.

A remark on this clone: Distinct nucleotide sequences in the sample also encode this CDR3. CDR3 residues: CSARTRGEQYF. CDR3 DNA: TGCAGTGCTAGAACTAGAGGGGAGCAGTACTTC. The chain couples TRBV20-1 to TRBJ2-7; possibly TRBD2 for D (5 bases). The CDR3 has 11 amino acids. Germline V gives CDR1 DFQATT, CDR2 SNEGSKA (reference sequence). Trimming pared 2 bases from V and 7 bases from J, leaving 9 bases between.

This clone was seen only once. In DNA form, the CDR3 reads TGTGCCAGCAGCCGGGGTCCTAGTAACTACGAGCAGTACTTC. As protein: CASSRGPSNYEQYF. This chain links TRBV28 with TRBJ2-7; weak D call: TRBD2 (5 bases). CDR1 MDHEN and CDR2 SYDVKM come from the germline V gene. V was shortened by 6 bases and J by 3 bases, with 15 bases between the two germline ends. The CDR3 covers 14 residues. Variable domain in full (rest from reference TRBV28 and TRBJ2-7): DVKVTQSSRYLVKRTGEKVFLECVQDMDHENMFWYRQDPGLGLRLIYFSYDVKMKEKGDIPEGYSVSREKKERFSLILESASTNQTSMYLCASSRGPSNYEQYFGPGTRLTVT.

CDR3 coding DNA: TGTGCCAGCAGTTACGCCGCTAGCGCCGAGCAGTACTTC. Residues: CASSYAASAEQYF. This chain connects TRBV6-5 to TRBJ2-7, with D perhaps TRBD2 (6 bases). Germline V gene sequence: CDR1 MNHEY, CDR2 SVGAGI. The CDR3 spans 13 residues. Trimming removed 2 bases from V and 6 bases from J, with 11 bases in between.

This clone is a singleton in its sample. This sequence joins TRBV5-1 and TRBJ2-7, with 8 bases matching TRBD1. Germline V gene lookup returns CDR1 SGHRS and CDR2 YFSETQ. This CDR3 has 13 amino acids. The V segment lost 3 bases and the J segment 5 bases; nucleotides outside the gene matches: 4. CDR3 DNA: TGCGCCAGCAGCTGGACAGGGACCAACGAGCAGTACTTC. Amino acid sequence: CASSWTGTNEQYF.

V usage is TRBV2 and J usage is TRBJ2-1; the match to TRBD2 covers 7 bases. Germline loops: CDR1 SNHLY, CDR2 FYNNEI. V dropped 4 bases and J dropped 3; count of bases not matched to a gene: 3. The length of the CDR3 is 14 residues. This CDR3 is CASSAGLGYNEQFF. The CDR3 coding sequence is TGTGCCAGCAGTGCAGGACTAGGCTACAATGAGCAGTTCTTC.

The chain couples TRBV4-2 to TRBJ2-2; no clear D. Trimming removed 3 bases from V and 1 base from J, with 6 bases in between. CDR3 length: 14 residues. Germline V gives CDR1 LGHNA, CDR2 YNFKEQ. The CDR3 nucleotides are TGTGCCAGCAGCCACGAACAGAACACCGGGGAGCTGTTTTTT. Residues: CASSHEQNTGELFF.

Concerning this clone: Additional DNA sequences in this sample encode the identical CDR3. Written as DNA, the CDR3 is TGTGCCAGCTCACCGACAGCGAACACTGAAGCTTTCTTT. Its translation: CASSPTANTEAFF. This chain links TRBV18 with TRBJ1-1; perhaps TRBD1 as D (5 bases). This CDR3 spans 13 amino acids. Germline loops: CDR1 KGHSH, CDR2 LQKENI. V dropped 3 bases and J dropped 1 base, with 6 bases sitting between them. Filled out from reference TRBV18 and TRBJ1-1, the complete variable domain reads NAGVMQNPRHLVRRRGQEARLRCSPMKGHSHVYWYRQLPEEGLKFMVYLQKENIIDESGMPKERFSAEFPKEGPSILRIQQVVRGDSAAYFCASSPTANTEAFFGQGTRLTVV.

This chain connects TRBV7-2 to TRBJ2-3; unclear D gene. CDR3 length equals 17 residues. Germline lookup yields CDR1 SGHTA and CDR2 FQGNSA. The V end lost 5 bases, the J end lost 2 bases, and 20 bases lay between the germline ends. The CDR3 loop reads CASSPRLQQTFTDTQYF. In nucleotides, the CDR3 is TGTGCCAGCAGCCCCCGTCTGCAGCAGACATTCACAGATACGCAGTATTTT.

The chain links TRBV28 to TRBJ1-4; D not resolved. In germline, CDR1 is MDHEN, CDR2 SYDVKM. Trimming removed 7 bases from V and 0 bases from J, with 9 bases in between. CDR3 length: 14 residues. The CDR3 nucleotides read TGTGCCAGCAAGGACGTTACAACTAATGAAAAACTGTTTTTT. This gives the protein CASKDVTTNEKLFF.

The CDR3 sequence is CASTQGTGYEQYF. The CDR3 nucleotides are TGTGCCAGCACCCAGGGCACTGGCTACGAGCAGTACTTC. The rearrangement links TRBV11-2 to TRBJ2-7; a possible D gene is TRBD1 (5 bases). CDR3 length: 13 residues. The germline CDR1 and CDR2 sequences are SGHAT and FQNNGV. With 7 bases removed from V and 3 bases from J, the gap between germline ends came to 13 bases.

The CDR3 here is CATYPGLAGDDEQFF. CDR3 sequence (DNA): TGCGCCACCTACCCCGGACTAGCGGGAGACGATGAGCAGTTCTTC. This chain uses TRBV5-1 with TRBJ2-1, with 13 bases that match TRBD2. The CDR3 extends over 15 amino acids. The junction had 11 bases not matched to a gene; V was cut back by 9 bases and J by 8 bases. Germline assignment: CDR1 SGHRS and CDR2 YFSETQ.